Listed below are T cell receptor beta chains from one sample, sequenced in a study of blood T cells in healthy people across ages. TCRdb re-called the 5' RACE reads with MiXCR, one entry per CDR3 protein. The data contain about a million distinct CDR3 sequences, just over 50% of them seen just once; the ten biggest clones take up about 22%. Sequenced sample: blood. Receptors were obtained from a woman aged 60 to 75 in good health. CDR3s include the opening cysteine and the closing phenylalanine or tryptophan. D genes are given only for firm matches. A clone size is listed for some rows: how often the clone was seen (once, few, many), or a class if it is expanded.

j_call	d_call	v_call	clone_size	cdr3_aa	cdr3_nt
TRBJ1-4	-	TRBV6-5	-	CASSYSYAGKLFF	TGTGCCAGCAGTTACTCGTACGCTGGAAAACTGTTTTTT
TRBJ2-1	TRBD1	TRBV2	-	CAGTGQGVLSSYNEQFF	TGTGCCGGGACGGGACAGGGAGTTTTAAGCTCCTACAATGAGCAGTTCTTC
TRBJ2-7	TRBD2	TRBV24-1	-	CATSLSGAREQYF	TGTGCCACCAGCCTAAGCGGGGCTCGCGAGCAGTACTTC
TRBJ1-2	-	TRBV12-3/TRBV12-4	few	CASSPTRSANYGYTF	TGTGCCAGCAGCCCCACTAGGTCCGCTAACTATGGCTACACCTTC
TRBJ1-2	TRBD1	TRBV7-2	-	CASSLATGANYGYTF	TGTGCCAGCAGCTTAGCAACAGGGGCTAACTATGGCTACACCTTC
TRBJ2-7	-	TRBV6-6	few	CASSVRQAREQYF	TGTGCCAGCAGTGTCCGACAGGCGAGAGAGCAGTACTTC
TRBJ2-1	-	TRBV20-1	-	CSARALEIYEQFF	TGCAGTGCTAGAGCCCTAGAAATCTATGAGCAGTTCTTC
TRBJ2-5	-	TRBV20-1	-	CSAEVRDEQYF	TGCAGTGCGGAAGTTAGGGATGAGCAGTACTTC
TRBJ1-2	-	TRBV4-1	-	CASSHKPDGNYGYTF	TGCGCCAGCAGCCATAAACCCGACGGTAACTATGGCTACACCTTC
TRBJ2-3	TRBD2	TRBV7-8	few	CASTSLAGVQDTQYF	TGTGCCAGCACCTCCCTAGCGGGAGTTCAAGATACGCAGTATTTT
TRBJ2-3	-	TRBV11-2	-	CASSAISRGTQYF	TGTGCCAGCAGCGCGATTTCTAGGGGTACGCAGTATTTT
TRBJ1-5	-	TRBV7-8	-	CASSLSDRPQHF	TGTGCCAGCAGCTTGAGCGACAGGCCCCAGCATTTT
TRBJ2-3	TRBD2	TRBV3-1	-	CASSQPPGLAGGATDTQYF	TGTGCCAGCAGCCAACCCCCGGGACTAGCGGGGGGGGCCACAGATACGCAGTATTTT
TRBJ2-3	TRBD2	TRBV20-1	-	CSASGWLTGRRSDTQYF	TGCAGTGCTAGCGGATGGCTAACCGGGAGGAGGTCAGATACGCAGTATTTT
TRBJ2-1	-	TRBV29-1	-	CSVVWGSRYEQFF	TGCAGCGTTGTGTGGGGGAGTAGATATGAGCAGTTCTTC
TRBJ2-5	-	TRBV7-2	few	CASGRTGWETQYF	TGTGCCAGCGGCCGCACGGGCTGGGAGACCCAGTACTTC
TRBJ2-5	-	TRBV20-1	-	CSASQDNQETQYF	TGCAGTGCTAGTCAGGACAACCAAGAGACCCAGTACTTC
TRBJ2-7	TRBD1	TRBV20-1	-	CSAGAGQGAHEQYF	TGCAGTGCTGGAGCGGGACAGGGAGCCCACGAGCAGTACTTC
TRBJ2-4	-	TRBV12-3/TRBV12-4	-	CASSDEPGPLERIQYF	TGTGCCAGCAGTGACGAGCCGGGACCATTAGAACGGATTCAGTACTTC
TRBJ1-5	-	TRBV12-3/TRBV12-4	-	CASSSRRDQPQHF	TGTGCCAGCAGTTCCCGGAGAGATCAGCCCCAGCATTTT
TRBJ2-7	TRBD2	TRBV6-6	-	CASSYSTGGPYEQYF	TGTGCCAGCAGTTACTCGACGGGAGGACCCTACGAGCAGTACTTC
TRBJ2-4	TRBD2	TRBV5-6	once	CASSLVWTSRGDNIQYF	TGTGCCAGCAGCTTGGTTTGGACTAGCCGAGGGGATAACATTCAGTACTTC
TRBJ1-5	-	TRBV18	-	CASSPDTSQNQPQHF	TGTGCCAGCTCACCGGACACCTCACAAAATCAGCCCCAGCATTTT
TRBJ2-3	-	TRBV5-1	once	CASSFPATDTQYF	TGCGCCAGCAGCTTTCCAGCTACAGATACGCAGTATTTT
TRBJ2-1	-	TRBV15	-	CATSRDWDKAFF	TGTGCCACCAGCAGAGATTGGGACAAAGCGTTCTTC
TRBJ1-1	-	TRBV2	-	CASSETVMNTEAFF	TGTGCCAGCAGTGAGACAGTTATGAACACTGAAGCTTTCTTT
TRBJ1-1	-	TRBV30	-	CALDFVQRRNTEAFF	TGTGCCCTCGATTTCGTACAAAGACGGAACACTGAAGCTTTCTTT
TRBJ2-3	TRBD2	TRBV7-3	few	CASSLNGRVDAQYF	TGTGCCAGCAGCTTGAACGGGAGGGTTGATGCGCAGTATTTT
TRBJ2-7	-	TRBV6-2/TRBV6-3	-	CASSYRAEPYEQHF	TGTGCCAGCAGTTATCGGGCGGAGCCCTACGAGCAGCACTTC
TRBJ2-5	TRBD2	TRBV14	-	CASSRTTSGQETQYF	TGTGCCAGCAGCCGGACTACTAGCGGGCAAGAGACCCAGTACTTC
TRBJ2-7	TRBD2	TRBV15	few	CATSRASGRFSYEQYF	TGTGCCACCAGCAGAGCAAGCGGGAGGTTCTCCTACGAGCAGTACTTC
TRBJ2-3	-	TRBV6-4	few	CASREPHSTDTQYF	TGTGCCAGCAGGGAACCACATAGCACAGATACGCAGTATTTT
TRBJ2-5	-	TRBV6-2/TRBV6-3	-	CASSYDSGVGRGTQYF	TGTGCCAGCAGTTACGATAGCGGAGTAGGCCGGGGGACCCAGTACTTC
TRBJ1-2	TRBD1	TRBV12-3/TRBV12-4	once	CASRLTGGADYGYTF	TGTGCCAGCAGATTAACAGGGGGCGCGGACTATGGCTACACCTTC
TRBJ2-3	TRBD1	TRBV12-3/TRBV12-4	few	CASSPTGGRGETQYF	TGTGCCAGCAGTCCGACAGGGGGCAGGGGAGAGACGCAGTATTTT
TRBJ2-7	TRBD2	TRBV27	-	CASSPSSGETSYEQYF	TGTGCCAGCAGCCCCTCTAGCGGGGAGACTTCCTACGAGCAGTACTTC
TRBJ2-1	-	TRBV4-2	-	CASSHHLEAGNSYNEQFF	TGTGCCAGCAGCCACCACCTCGAGGCGGGGAACTCCTACAATGAGCAGTTCTTC
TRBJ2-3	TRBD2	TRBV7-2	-	CASSFQTSGTVTGTQYF	TGTGCCAGCAGCTTCCAGACTAGCGGGACAGTCACAGGTACGCAGTATTTT
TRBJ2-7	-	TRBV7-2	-	CASSLGGFNEQYF	TGTGCCAGCAGCTTGGGAGGTTTCAATGAGCAGTACTTC
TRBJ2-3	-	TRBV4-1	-	CASSPIGRELDTQYF	TGCGCCAGCAGCCCGATAGGTCGGGAGCTCGATACGCAGTATTTT
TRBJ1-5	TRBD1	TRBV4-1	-	CASSQIDRANQPQHF	TGCGCCAGCAGCCAAATTGACAGGGCCAATCAGCCCCAGCATTTT
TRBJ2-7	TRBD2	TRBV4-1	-	CASSLSLPGLATYEQYF	TGCGCCAGCAGTCTTTCTTTACCGGGACTAGCGACCTACGAGCAGTACTTC
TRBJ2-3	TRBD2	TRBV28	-	CASSFGGGAVNTDTQYF	TGTGCCAGCAGTTTTGGGGGGGGAGCGGTGAACACAGATACGCAGTATTTT
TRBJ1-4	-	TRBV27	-	CASSVMGAQEKLFF	TGTGCCAGCAGTGTAATGGGGGCGCAGGAAAAACTGTTTTTT
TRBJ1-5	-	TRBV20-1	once	CSAAGGGVNQPQHF	TGCAGTGCGGCGGGGGGCGGGGTAAATCAGCCCCAGCATTTT
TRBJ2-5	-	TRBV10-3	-	CAISESLREETQYF	TGTGCCATCAGTGAATCTCTCAGGGAGGAGACCCAGTACTTC
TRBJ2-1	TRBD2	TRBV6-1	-	CASRARTRGTGQFF	TGTGCCAGCAGGGCCAGGACTAGGGGAACCGGGCAGTTCTTC
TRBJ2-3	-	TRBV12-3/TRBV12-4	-	CASSSLAGYTDTQYF	TGTGCCAGCAGTAGCCTGGCGGGATACACAGATACGCAGTATTTT
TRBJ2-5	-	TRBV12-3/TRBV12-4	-	CASGGAGAETQYF	TGTGCCAGCGGAGGTGCAGGGGCTGAGACCCAGTACTTC
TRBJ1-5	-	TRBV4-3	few	CASSQDSTAQPQHF	TGCGCCAGCAGCCAAGACTCGACAGCTCAGCCCCAGCATTTT
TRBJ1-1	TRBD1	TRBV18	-	CASSLGQGAFAFF	TGTGCCAGCTCACTGGGACAGGGGGCATTCGCTTTCTTT
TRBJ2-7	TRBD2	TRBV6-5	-	CASSWVSGSPYEQYF	TGTGCCAGCAGTTGGGTTAGCGGGAGCCCCTACGAGCAGTACTTC
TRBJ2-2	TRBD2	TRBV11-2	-	CASSPPSASGRYTGELFF	TGTGCCAGCAGCCCCCCCTCGGCTAGCGGTCGGTACACCGGGGAGCTGTTTTTT
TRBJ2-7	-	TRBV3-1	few	CASSQEDRTDYEQYF	TGTGCCAGCAGCCAAGAGGATCGGACAGACTACGAGCAGTACTTC
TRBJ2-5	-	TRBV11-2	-	CASSSWGETQYF	TGTGCCAGCAGCTCCTGGGGGGAGACCCAGTACTTC
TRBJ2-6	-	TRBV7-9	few	CASSLGSVSGANVLTF	TGTGCCAGCAGCTTAGGTTCCGTATCCGGGGCCAACGTCCTGACTTTC
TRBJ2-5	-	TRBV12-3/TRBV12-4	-	CASSPGSGWGSQETQYF	TGTGCCAGCAGTCCGGGTTCAGGCTGGGGTAGCCAAGAGACCCAGTACTTC
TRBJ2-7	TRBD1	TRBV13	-	CASSLGGDRFSYEQYF	TGTGCCAGCAGCTTAGGAGGGGACAGGTTCTCCTACGAGCAGTACTTC
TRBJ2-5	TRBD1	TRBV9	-	CASSVGATGQEQYF	TGTGCCAGCAGCGTAGGGGCGACAGGGCAAGAGCAGTACTTC
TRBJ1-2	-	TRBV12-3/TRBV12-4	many	CASRPQGFGGYTF	TGTGCCAGCAGGCCACAGGGATTCGGTGGCTACACCTTC